A single sample gave rise to the 9 T cell receptor beta chains below, sequenced in a study of long-term antiretroviral therapy in people with HIV. An immunoSEQ assay, version v3.0, was performed at survey level. Profiled with immunoSEQ multiplex PCR; TCRdb holds only in-frame clones, not every one. The sample holds tens of thousands of clones, approximately 97% seen once. The sequencing here drew on unsorted PBMCs, taken 6.9 years after starting antiretroviral therapy. The receptors come from a man aged 25 to 45 with HIV.

The J gene is TRBJ1-2, the V gene TRBV7-9; D unclear. Germline V gene lookup returns CDR1 SEHNR and CDR2 FQNEAQ (reference sequence). Trimming shortened V by 4 bases and J by 4 bases, and 16 bases separated the two germline ends. The CDR3 totals 15 residues. The DNA of the CDR3 is TGTGCCAGCAGCTCGGCCGATCAAACCGGCTATGGCTACACCTTC. Translating it yields CASSSADQTGYGYTF. The whole variable domain, remainder taken from reference TRBV7-9 and TRBJ1-2, is DTGVSQNPRHKITKRGQNVTFRCDPISEHNRLYWYRQTLGQGPEFLTYFQNEAQLEKSRLLSDRFSAERPKGSFSTLEIQRTEQGDSAMYLCASSSADQTGYGYTFGSGTRLTVV.

This clone was observed once. The chain uses TRBV6-1 and TRBJ1-5; 9 bases are shared with TRBD1. Germline V CDR1 and CDR2: MNHNS, SASEGT. The CDR3 totals 16 residues. Trimming at V came to 6 bases and at J to 1 base, leaving 7 bases not matched to a gene. For the CDR3, the DNA is TGTGCCAGCAGGGAACAGGGGGCCGTGAGCAATCAGCCCCAGCATTTT. Translating it yields CASREQGAVSNQPQHF.

The rearrangement uses TRBV13 and TRBJ2-7; 7 bases line up with TRBD1. Losses at the gene ends were 4 bases for V and 0 bases for J; bases not matched to a gene: 3. Per the germline V gene, CDR1 is PRHDT and CDR2 is FYEKMQ (reference sequence). CDR3 size: 14 residues. CDR3 region: CASSWDRNSYEQYF. CDR3 sequence (DNA): TGTGCCAGCAGCTGGGACAGAAACTCCTACGAGCAGTACTTC.

J is TRBJ1-6 and V is TRBV29-1, with 8 positions matching TRBD1. The CDR3 totals 14 residues. CDR1 SQVTM and CDR2 ANQGSEA come from the germline V gene. J lost 3 bases, V lost 6 bases, and 4 bases had no gene match. The CDR3 DNA is TGCAGCGTAAAACAGGGGGACTATAATTCACCCCTCCACTTT. Amino acid sequence: CSVKQGDYNSPLHF.

This rearrangement joins TRBV19 to TRBJ2-2; maybe TRBD2 (5 bases). The CDR3 loop spans 13 amino acids. V lost 6 bases, J lost 5 bases, and 10 bases lay in between. Per the germline V gene, CDR1 is LNHDA and CDR2 is SQIVND (reference sequence). The CDR3 here is CASSGSGTGELFF. The DNA for the CDR3 is TGTGCCAGTAGCGGTTCGGGAACCGGGGAGCTGTTTTTT.

The gene calls are TRBV25-1 and TRBJ2-5, with 12 bases identical to TRBD1. Germline lookup yields CDR1 MGHDK and CDR2 SYGVNS. The junction had 9 bases not matched to a gene; V was cut back by 4 bases and J by 6 bases. This CDR3 comprises 16 residues. The CDR3 spells CASSATGQGASQTQYF. In DNA, the CDR3 is TGTGCCAGCAGTGCAACGGGACAGGGGGCATCACAGACCCAGTACTTC. Full variable domain (missing parts from reference TRBV25-1 and TRBJ2-5): EADIYQTPRYLVIGTGKKITLECSQTMGHDKMYWYQQDPGMELHLIHYSYGVNSTEKGDLSSESTVSRIRTEHFPLTLESARPSHTSQYLCASSATGQGASQTQYFGPGTRLLVL.

The rearrangement joins TRBV2 to TRBJ1-1; D not certain. The CDR3 consists of 12 residues. Germline values: CDR1 SNHLY, CDR2 FYNNEI. Between the trimmed V and J ends, which lost 6 bases and 1 base, there was a span of 6 bases. The CDR3 sequence: CASRPENTEAFF. The DNA of the CDR3 is TGTGCCAGCAGACCAGAGAACACTGAAGCTTTCTTT.

The chain employs TRBV11-3 and TRBJ2-1, with a weak D call TRBD1 (6 bases). The V end was cut by 5 bases, the J end by 9 bases, with 20 bases between. Germline V gene lookup returns CDR1 SGHNT and CDR2 YENEEA. CDR3 length: 15 amino acids. Here the CDR3 DNA reads TGTGCCAGCAGCCCCAGGCCAGGGGCGAGCGGTGAGCAGTTCTTC. This translates into CASSPRPGASGEQFF.

CDR3: CAISTGVLYNEQFF. DNA for the CDR3: TGTGCCATCAGTACAGGGGTATTGTACAATGAGCAGTTCTTC. This chain joins TRBV10-3 and TRBJ2-1; 7 bases map to TRBD1. The ends lost 5 bases at V and 4 bases at J; junction bases unmatched: 5. CDR1 ENHRY and CDR2 SYGVKD come from the germline V gene. The length of the CDR3 is 14 residues.